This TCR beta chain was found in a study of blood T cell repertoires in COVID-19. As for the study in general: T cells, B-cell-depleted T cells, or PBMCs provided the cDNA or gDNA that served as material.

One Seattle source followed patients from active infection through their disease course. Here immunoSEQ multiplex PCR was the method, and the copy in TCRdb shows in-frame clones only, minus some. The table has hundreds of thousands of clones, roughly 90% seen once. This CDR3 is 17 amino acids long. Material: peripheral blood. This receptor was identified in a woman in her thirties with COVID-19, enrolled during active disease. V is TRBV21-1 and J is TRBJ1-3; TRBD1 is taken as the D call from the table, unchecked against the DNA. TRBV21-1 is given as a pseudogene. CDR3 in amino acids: CASSRGTGVNSGNTIYF. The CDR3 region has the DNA TGTGCCAGCAGCAGGGGGACAGGGGTAAACTCTGGAAACACCATATATTTT.